This entry lists 5 T cell receptor beta chains sequenced from one sample in a study of post-analysis software for immune sequencing data. General study findings and limits: Patients carried a few TRBV segments more frequently than controls did, and TRBV5-6, TRBV5-1 and TRBV20-1 were among them.

The antigens these receptors bind are not known. Unique molecular identifiers were carried by the TCR beta cDNA libraries. TCRdb used MiXCR to reprocess the PCR reads, holding one entry per CDR3 protein. The data contain 750,000 to 950,000 distinct CDR3 sequences, roughly 58% of them singletons. The sample was blood. The source of these receptors is a girl between 5 and 17 years old with multiple sclerosis.

This rearrangement joins TRBV4-1 to TRBJ1-2; no reliable D call. CDR3 length: 16 amino acids. Trimming took 1 base from V and 5 from J, leaving 17 bases between them. CDR1 is MGHRA and CDR2 is YSYEKL in the germline V gene. CDR3 coding DNA: TGCGCCAGCAGCCAAGGGTTGATCAGCGAGCGATATGGCTACACCTTC. It translates to CASSQGLISERYGYTF.

V is TRBV20-1 and J is TRBJ2-3; D not certain. CDR3 size: 15 residues. Germline V lookup: CDR1 DFQATT, CDR2 SNEGSKA (reference sequence). The V end lost 3 bases, the J end lost 1 base, and 14 bases lay between the germline ends. The CDR3 sequence: CSARRGGSGTDTQYF. The CDR3 coding sequence is TGCAGTGCTAGGAGAGGTGGGTCTGGCACAGATACGCAGTATTTT.

CDR3 in amino acids: CASIPWAGPANYGYTF. The CDR3 DNA reads as TGTGCCAGCATCCCCTGGGCGGGGCCCGCTAACTATGGCTACACCTTC. V is TRBV6-6 and J is TRBJ1-2; perhaps TRBD1 as D (5 bases). V lost 7 bases to trimming and J lost 0 bases, with 18 bases between them. The germline CDR1 and CDR2 sequences are MNHNY and SVGAGI (reference sequence). This CDR3 is built from 16 residues.

This clonotype appeared a single time. The V and J genes are TRBV5-5 and TRBJ2-1, with 8 bases lining up with TRBD1. Germline lookup yields CDR1 SGHKS and CDR2 YYEKEE (reference sequence). Trimming cost V 2 bases and J 9 bases; bases outside gene matches: 10. The CDR3 length is 15 residues. The CDR3 DNA is TGTGCCAGCAGCTTATCCGGGACAGGCGGTCGTGAGCAGTTCTTC. Encoded protein: CASSLSGTGGREQFF.

V and J are TRBV29-1 and TRBJ2-3; 9 bases agree with TRBD2. In germline, CDR1 is SQVTM, CDR2 ANQGSEA. The CDR3 covers 14 residues. The J segment lost 2 bases and the V segment lost 4 bases, leaving 4 bases of the junction unmatched. CDR3 nucleotides: TGCAGCGTTGTGGCTAGCGGGATCACAGATACGCAGTATTTT. Protein: CSVVASGITDTQYF.